This T cell receptor (beta chain) was sequenced for a study of blood T cell repertoires in COVID-19. Study-wide background: Both acute and convalescent COVID-19 samples were obtained from the United States, Italy and Spain.

Germline lookup yields CDR1 GTSNPN and CDR2 SVGIG (reference sequence). This CDR3 comprises 15 residues. Trimming removed 3 bases from V and 9 bases from J; junction bases left unmatched: 9. Under the authors' procedure: Amplified reference gene primers provided the basis for estimating nucleated cell counts. Method: immunoSEQ multiplex PCR; TCRdb's copy keeps in-frame clones and lacks some. V and J calls and clone size are copied from that table; D and trimming were computed from the DNA. This table holds around 71,000 clones, around 85% found once. The specimen sequenced was peripheral blood. The chain recombines TRBV30 with TRBJ1-6, with 9 bases lining up with TRBD1. This clonotype originated in an elderly man with acute or convalescent COVID-19. This CDR3 reads CAWSVAQGAISPLHF. In DNA form, the CDR3 reads TGTGCCTGGAGCGTTGCACAGGGGGCTATTTCACCCCTCCACTTT.